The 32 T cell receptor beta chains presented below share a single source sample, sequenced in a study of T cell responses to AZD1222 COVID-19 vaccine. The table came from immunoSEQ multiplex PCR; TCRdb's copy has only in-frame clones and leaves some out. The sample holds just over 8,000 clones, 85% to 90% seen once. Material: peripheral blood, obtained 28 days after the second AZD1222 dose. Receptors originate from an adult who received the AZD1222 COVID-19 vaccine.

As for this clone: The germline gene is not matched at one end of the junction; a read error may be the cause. The CDR3 coding sequence is TGTGCCAGCAGCCAAGAGGGAGGGACAGGAGCCGTTTTT. The encoded protein is CASSQEGGTGAVF. The genes are TRBV4-2 and TRBJ2-3; tentative D call: TRBD1 (8 bases). This CDR3 has 13 residues. Per the germline V gene, CDR1 is LGHNA and CDR2 is YNFKEQ.

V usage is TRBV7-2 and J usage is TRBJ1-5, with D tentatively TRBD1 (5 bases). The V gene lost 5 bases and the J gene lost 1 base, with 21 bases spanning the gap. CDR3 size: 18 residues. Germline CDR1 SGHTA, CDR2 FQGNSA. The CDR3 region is CASSRFVMGGVSNQPQHF. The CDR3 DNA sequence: TGTGCCAGCAGCCGCTTCGTTATGGGGGGTGTGAGCAATCAGCCCCAGCATTTT.

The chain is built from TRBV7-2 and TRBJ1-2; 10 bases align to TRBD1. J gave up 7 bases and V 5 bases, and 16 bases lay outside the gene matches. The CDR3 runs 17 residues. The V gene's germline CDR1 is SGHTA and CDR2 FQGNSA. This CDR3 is CASSAKGGTGALGGYTF. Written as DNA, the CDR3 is TGTGCCAGCAGCGCCAAGGGTGGGACAGGGGCGTTGGGTGGCTACACCTTC.

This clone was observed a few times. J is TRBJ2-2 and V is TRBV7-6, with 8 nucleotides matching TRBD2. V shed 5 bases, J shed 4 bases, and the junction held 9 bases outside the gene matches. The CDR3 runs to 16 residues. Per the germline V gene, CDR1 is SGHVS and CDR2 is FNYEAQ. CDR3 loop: CASSPWAGGSTGELFF. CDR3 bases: TGTGCCAGCAGCCCGTGGGCGGGGGGATCCACCGGGGAGCTGTTTTTT. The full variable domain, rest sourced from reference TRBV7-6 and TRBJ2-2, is GAGVSQSPRYKVTKRGQDVALRCDPISGHVSLYWYRQALGQGPEFLTYFNYEAQQDKSGLPNDRFSAERPEGSISTLTIQRTEQRDSAMYRCASSPWAGGSTGELFFGEGSRLTVL.

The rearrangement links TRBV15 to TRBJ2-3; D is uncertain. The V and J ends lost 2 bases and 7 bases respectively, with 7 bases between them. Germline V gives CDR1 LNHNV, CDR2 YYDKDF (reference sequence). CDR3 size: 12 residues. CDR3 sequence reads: CATSRPTNTQYF. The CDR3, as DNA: TGTGCCACCAGCAGACCGACAAATACGCAGTATTTT.

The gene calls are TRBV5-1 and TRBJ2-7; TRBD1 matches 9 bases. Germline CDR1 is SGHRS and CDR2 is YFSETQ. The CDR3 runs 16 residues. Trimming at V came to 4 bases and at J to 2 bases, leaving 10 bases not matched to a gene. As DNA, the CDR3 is TGCGCCAGCAGCGCAACCGGGACAGGGTCCCCCTACGAGCAGTACTTC. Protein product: CASSATGTGSPYEQYF.

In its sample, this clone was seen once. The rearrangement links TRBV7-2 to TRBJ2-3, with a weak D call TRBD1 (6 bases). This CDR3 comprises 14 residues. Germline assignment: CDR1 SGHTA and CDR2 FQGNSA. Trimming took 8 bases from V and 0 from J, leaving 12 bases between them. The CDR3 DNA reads TGTGCCAGCTCCCGAGGGGGTAGCACAGATACGCAGTATTTT. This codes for CASSRGGSTDTQYF.

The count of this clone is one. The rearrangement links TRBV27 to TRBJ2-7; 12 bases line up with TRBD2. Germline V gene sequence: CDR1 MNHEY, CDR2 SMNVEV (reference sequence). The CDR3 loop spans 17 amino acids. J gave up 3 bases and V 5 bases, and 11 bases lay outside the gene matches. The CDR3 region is CASSRGLAGRNLYEQYF. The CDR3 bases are TGTGCCAGCAGTCGGGGACTAGCGGGTCGAAATCTCTACGAGCAGTACTTC.

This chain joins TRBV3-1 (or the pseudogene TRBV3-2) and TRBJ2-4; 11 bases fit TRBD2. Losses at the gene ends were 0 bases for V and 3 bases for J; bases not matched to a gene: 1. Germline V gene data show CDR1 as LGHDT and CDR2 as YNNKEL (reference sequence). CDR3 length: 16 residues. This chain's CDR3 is CASSQDGTSGKNIQYF. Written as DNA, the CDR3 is TGTGCCAGCAGCCAAGATGGGACTAGCGGCAAAAACATTCAGTACTTC.

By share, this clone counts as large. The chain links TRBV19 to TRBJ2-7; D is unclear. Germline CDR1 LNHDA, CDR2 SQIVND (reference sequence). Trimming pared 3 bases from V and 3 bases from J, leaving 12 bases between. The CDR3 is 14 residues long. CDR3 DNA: TGTGCCAGTAGTATCGGGCAGATACACTACGAGCAGTACTTC. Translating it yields CASSIGQIHYEQYF.

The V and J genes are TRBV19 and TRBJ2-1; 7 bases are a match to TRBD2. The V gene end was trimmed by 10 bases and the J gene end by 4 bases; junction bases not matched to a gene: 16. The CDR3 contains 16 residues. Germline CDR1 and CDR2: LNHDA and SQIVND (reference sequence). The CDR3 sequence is CATNRGTTPRYNEQFF. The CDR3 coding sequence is TGTGCCACCAATCGGGGGACTACCCCTAGATACAATGAGCAGTTCTTC.

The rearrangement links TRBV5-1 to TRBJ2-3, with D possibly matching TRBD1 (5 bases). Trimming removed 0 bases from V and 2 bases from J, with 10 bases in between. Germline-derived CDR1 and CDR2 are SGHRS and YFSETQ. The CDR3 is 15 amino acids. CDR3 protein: CASSLGAGYTDTQYF. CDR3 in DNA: TGCGCCAGCAGCTTGGGGGCAGGGTACACAGATACGCAGTATTTT.

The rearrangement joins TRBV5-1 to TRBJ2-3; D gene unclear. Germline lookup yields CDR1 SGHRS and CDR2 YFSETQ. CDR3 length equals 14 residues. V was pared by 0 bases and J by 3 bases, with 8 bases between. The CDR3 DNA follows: TGCGCCAGCAGCTTGGGGTTGAGGACAGATACGCAGTATTTT. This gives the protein CASSLGLRTDTQYF.

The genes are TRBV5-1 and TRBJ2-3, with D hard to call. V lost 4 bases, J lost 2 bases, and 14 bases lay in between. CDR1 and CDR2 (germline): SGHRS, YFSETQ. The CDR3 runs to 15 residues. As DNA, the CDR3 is TGCGCCAGCAGCGGAAATCTAGGCCCCACAGATACGCAGTATTTT. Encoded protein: CASSGNLGPTDTQYF.

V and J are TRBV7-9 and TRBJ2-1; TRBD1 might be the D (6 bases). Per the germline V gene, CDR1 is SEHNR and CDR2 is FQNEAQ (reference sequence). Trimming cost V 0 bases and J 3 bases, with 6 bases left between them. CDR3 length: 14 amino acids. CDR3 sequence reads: CASSLAGHYNEQFF. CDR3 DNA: TGTGCCAGCAGCTTAGCGGGACACTACAATGAGCAGTTCTTC. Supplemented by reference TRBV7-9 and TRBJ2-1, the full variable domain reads DTGVSQNPRHKITKRGQNVTFRCDPISEHNRLYWYRQTLGQGPEFLTYFQNEAQLEKSRLLSDRFSAERPKGSFSTLEIQRTEQGDSAMYLCASSLAGHYNEQFFGPGTRLTVL.

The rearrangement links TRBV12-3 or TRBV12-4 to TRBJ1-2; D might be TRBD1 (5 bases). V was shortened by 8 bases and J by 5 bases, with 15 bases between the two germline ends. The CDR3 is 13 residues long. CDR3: CASCPAGRYGYTF. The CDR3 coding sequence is TGTGCCAGCTGCCCGGCAGGGAGATATGGCTACACCTTC.

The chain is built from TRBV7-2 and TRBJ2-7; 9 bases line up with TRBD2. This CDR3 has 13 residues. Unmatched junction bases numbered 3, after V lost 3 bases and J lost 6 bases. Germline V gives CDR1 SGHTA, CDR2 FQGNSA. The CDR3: CASSLLLAGEQYF. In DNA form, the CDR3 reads TGTGCCAGCAGCTTGTTACTAGCGGGCGAGCAGTACTTC. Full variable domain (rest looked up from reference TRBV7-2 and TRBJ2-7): GAGVSQSPSNKVTEKGKDVELRCDPISGHTALYWYRQSLGQGLEFLIYFQGNSAPDKSGLPSDRFSAERTGGSVSTLTIQRTQQEDSAVYLCASSLLLAGEQYFGPGTRLTVT.

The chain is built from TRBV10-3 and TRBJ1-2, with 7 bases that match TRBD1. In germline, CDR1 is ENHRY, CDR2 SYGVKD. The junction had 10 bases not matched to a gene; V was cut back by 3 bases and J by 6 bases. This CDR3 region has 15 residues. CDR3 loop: CAISEPRQGSNGYTF. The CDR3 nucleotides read TGTGCCATCAGTGAACCCCGACAGGGATCGAATGGCTACACCTTC.

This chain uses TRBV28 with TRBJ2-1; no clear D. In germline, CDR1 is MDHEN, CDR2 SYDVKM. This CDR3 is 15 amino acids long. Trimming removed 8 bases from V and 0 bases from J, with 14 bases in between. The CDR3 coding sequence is TGTGCCAGCGGTCGTAGCTTGAGCTCCTACAATGAGCAGTTCTTC. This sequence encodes CASGRSLSSYNEQFF.

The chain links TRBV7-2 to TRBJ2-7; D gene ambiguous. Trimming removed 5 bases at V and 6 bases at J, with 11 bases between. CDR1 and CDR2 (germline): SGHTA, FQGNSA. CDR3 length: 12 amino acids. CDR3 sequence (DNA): TGTGCCAGCAGCCCTCGCCCAGGCGAGCAGTACTTC. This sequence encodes CASSPRPGEQYF.

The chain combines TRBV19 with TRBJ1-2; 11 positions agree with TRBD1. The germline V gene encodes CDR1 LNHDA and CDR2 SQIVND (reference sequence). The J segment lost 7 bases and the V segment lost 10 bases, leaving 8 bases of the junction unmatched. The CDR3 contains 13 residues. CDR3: CATWTGGAGGYTF. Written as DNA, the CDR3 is TGTGCCACCTGGACAGGGGGCGCAGGTGGCTACACCTTC.

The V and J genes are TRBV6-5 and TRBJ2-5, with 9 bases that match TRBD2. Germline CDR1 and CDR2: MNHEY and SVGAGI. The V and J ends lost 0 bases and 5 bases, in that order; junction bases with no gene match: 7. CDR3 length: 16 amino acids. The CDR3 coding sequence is TGTGCCAGCAGTTACTCGTCTCTAGCGGGGTCGGAGACCCAGTACTTC. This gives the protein CASSYSSLAGSETQYF.

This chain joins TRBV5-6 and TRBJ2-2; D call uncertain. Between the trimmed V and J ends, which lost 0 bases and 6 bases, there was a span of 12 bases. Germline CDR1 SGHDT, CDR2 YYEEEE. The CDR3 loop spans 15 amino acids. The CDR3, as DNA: TGTGCCAGCAGCTTGGACCTAACCCGGCCCGGGGAGCTGTTTTTT. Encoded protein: CASSLDLTRPGELFF.

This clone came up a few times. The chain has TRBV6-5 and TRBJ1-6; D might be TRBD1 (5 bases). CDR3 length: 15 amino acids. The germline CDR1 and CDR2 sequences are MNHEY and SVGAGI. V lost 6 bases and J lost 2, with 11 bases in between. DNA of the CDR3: TGTGCCAGCAGGGCAGGGAACACCTATAATTCACCCCTCCACTTT. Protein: CASRAGNTYNSPLHF.

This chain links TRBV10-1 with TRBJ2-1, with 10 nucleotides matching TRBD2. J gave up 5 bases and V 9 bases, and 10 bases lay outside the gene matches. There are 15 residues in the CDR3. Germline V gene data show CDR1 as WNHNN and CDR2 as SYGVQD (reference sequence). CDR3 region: CASLHGLAEDNEQFF. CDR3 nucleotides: TGCGCCAGTCTACATGGACTAGCGGAAGACAATGAGCAGTTCTTC.

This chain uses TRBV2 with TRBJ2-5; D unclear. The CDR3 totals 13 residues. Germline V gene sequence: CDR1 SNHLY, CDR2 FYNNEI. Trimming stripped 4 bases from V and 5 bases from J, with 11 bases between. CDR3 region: CASSVEGIETQYF. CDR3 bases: TGTGCCAGCAGTGTAGAAGGGATTGAGACCCAGTACTTC.

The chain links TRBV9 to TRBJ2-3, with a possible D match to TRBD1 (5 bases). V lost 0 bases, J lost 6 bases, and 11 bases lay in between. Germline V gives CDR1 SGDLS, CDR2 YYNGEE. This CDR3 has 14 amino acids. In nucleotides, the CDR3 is TGTGCCAGCAGCGTAGCAGACAGTTGGGATACGCAGTATTTT. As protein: CASSVADSWDTQYF.

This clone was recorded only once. Here the CDR3 reads CASSFGQGPDTQYF. In DNA, the CDR3 is TGCGCCAGCAGCTTTGGACAGGGTCCAGATACGCAGTATTTT. The V gene is TRBV5-1, the J gene TRBJ2-3, with 8 bases fitting TRBD1. Germline-derived CDR1 and CDR2 are SGHRS and YFSETQ. The CDR3 has 14 residues. Losses at the gene ends were 2 bases for V and 4 bases for J; bases not matched to a gene: 3.

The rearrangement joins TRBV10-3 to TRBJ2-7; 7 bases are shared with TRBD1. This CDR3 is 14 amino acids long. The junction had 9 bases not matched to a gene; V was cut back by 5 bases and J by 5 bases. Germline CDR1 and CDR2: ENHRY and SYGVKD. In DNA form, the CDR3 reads TGTGCCATCAGTAGTCGAAGGGGGCGGGACGAGCAGTACTTC. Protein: CAISSRRGRDEQYF.

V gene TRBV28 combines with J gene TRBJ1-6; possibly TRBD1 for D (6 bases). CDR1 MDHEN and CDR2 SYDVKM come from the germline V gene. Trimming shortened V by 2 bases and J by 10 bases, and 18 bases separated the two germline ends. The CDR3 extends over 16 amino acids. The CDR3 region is CASSLGSSGHRSPLHF. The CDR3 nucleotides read TGTGCCAGCAGTTTAGGGTCTTCGGGACACCGGTCACCCCTCCACTTT.

CDR3 in amino acids: CASSQQQSGYPHSPLHF. CDR3 nucleotide sequence: TGCGCCAGCAGCCAACAACAATCAGGGTATCCTCATTCACCCCTCCACTTT. The chain employs TRBV4-1 and TRBJ1-6; tentative D call: TRBD1 (5 bases). The CDR3 covers 17 residues. The germline V gene encodes CDR1 MGHRA and CDR2 YSYEKL. V lost 2 bases and J lost 8, with 19 bases in between.

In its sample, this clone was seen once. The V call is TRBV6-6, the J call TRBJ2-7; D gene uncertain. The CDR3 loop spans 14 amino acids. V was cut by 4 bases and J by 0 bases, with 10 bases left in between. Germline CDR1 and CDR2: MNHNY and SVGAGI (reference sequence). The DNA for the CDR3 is TGTGCCAGCAGTTTCCATATGAGCTCCTACGAGCAGTACTTC. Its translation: CASSFHMSSYEQYF.